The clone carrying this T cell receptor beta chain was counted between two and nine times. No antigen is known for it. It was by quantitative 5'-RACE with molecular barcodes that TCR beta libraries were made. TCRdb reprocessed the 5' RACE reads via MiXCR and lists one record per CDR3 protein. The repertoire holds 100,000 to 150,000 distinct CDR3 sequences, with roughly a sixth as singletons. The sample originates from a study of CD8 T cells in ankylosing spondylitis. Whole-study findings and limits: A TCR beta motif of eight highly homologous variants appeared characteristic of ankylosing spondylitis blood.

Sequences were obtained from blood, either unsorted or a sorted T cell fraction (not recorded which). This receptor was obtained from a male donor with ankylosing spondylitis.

The CDR3 region is CATSDRGVVHDGWPTDTQYF. The CDR3 nucleotides read TGTGCCACCAGTGACCGAGGAGTCGTCCACGACGGATGGCCAACAGATACGCAGTATTTT. The rearrangement links TRBV24-1 to TRBJ2-3; unclear D gene. The germline V gene encodes CDR1 KGHDR and CDR2 SFDVKD. This CDR3 has 20 residues. V was trimmed by 4 bases and J by 3 bases, leaving 28 bases between them.